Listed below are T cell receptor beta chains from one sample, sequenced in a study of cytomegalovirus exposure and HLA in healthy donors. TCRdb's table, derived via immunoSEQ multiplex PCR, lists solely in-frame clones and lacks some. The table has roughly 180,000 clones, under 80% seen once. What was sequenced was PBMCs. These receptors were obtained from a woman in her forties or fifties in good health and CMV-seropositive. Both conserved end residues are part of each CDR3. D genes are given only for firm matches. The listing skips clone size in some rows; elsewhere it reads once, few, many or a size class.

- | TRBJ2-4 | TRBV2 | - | CASSEWKGSGNIQYF | TGTGCCAGCAGTGAATGGAAGGGAAGCGGAAACATTCAGTACTTC
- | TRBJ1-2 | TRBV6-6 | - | CASTYTGSYGYTF | TGTGCCAGCACATACACAGGGTCCTATGGCTACACCTTC
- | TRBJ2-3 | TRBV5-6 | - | CASSLRGGSTDTQYF | TGTGCCAGCAGCTTGAGGGGGGGGAGCACAGATACGCAGTATTTT
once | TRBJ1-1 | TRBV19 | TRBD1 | CASRGQANTEAFF | TGTGCCAGCAGAGGACAGGCGAACACTGAAGCTTTCTTT
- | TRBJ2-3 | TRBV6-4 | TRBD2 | CASSDSGGAGTDTQYF | TGTGCCAGCAGTGATAGCGGGGGGGCCGGCACAGATACGCAGTATTTT
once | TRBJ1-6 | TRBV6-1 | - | CASRQQDNSPLHF | TGTGCCAGCAGACAGCAAGATAATTCACCCCTCCACTTT
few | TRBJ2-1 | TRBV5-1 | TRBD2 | CASSLAVSGGYNEQFF | TGCGCCAGCAGCTTGGCCGTAAGCGGGGGTTACAATGAGCAGTTCTTC
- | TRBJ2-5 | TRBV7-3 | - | CASSPGYQETQYF | TGTGCCAGCAGCCCAGGGTACCAAGAGACCCAGTACTTC
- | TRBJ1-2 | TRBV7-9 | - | CASSLGRANYGYTF | TGTGCCAGCAGCTTGGGCCGTGCTAACTATGGCTACACCTTC
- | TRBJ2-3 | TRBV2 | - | CASSAMGGADTQYF | TGTGCCAGCAGCGCGATGGGCGGGGCAGATACGCAGTATTTT
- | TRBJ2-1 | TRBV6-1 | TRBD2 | CASSENAGGRYNEQFF | TGTGCCAGCAGTGAAAACGCGGGGGGGCGCTACAATGAGCAGTTCTTC
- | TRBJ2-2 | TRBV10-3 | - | CASRTVPGELFF | TGTGCCAGCCGGACAGTGCCCGGGGAGCTGTTTTTT
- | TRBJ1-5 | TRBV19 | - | CASRQGWGNQPQHF | TGTGCCAGTAGACAGGGATGGGGCAATCAGCCCCAGCATTTT
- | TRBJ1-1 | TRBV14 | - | CASSPRQYGRNMNTEAFF | TGTGCCAGCAGCCCGAGACAATATGGGAGAAATATGAACACTGAAGCTTTCTTT
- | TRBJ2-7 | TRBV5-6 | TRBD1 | CASSSRDRGSYEQYF | TGTGCCAGCAGCTCCCGGGACAGGGGTTCCTACGAGCAGTACTTC
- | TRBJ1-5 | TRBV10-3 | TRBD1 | CAINDREGQPQHF | TGTGCCATCAATGACAGGGAAGGTCAGCCCCAGCATTTT
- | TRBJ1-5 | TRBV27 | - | CASSRAGDNQPQHF | TGTGCCAGCAGCCGAGCAGGGGATAATCAGCCCCAGCATTTT
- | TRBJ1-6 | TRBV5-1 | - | CASSLGGSSYNSPLHF | TGCGCCAGCAGCTTAGGGGGTAGCTCCTATAATTCACCCCTCCACTTT
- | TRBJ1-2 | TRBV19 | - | CATVVPNYGYTF | TGTGCCACCGTTGTCCCTAACTATGGCTACACCTTC
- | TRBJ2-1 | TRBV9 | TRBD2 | CASAGGSYNEQFF | TGTGCATCGGCGGGGGGGTCCTACAATGAGCAGTTCTTC
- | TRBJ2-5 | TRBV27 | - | CASRPYRVQETQYF | TGTGCCAGCAGACCCTACAGGGTGCAAGAGACTCAGTACTTC
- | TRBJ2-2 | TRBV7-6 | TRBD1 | CASSLYFTGQGDTGELFF | TGTGCCAGCAGCTTATACTTCACGGGACAGGGGGATACCGGGGAGCTGTTTTTT
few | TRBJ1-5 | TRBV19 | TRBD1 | CASARGGQGPMSNQPQHF | TGTGCCAGCGCGAGGGGTGGACAGGGGCCCATGAGCAATCAGCCCCAGCATTTT
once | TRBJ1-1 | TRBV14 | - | CASSQAIGTGIF | TGTGCCAGCAGCCAAGCAATTGGTACAGGGATCTTT
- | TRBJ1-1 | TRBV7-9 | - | CASSTPTGGIDTEAFF | TGTGCCAGCAGCACTCCGACAGGTGGAATAGACACTGAAGCTTTCTTT
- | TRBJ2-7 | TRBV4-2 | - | CASSQVQGYEQYF | TGTGCCAGCAGCCAGGTACAGGGTTACGAGCAGTACTTC
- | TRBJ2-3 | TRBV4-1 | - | CASSQDKGRLRGTDTQYF | TGCGCCAGCAGCCAAGATAAAGGGCGTCTCAGGGGCACAGATACGCAGTATTTT
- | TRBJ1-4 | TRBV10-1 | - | CASSGTPATNEKLFF | TGCGCCAGCAGTGGGACACCCGCAACTAATGAAAAACTGTTTTTT
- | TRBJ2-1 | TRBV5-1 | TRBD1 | CASRTGGLSSYNEQFF | TGCGCCAGCAGAACAGGGGGCTTATCGTCCTACAATGAGCAGTTCTTC
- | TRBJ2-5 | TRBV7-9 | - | CASSLEGGPRETQYF | TGTGCCAGCAGCTTAGAGGGGGGGCCGCGGGAGACCCAGTACTTC
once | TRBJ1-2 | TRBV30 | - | CAWSVRSIRSLYGYTF | TGTGCCTGGAGTGTACGAAGTATCCGGAGCCTCTATGGCTACACCTTC
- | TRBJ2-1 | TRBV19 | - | CASSITGFNEQFF | TGTGCCAGTAGTATTACAGGTTTCAATGAGCAGTTCTTC
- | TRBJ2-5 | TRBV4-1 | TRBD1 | CASSQTGGVQETQYF | TGCGCCAGCAGCCAGACAGGGGGGGTCCAAGAGACCCAGTACTTC
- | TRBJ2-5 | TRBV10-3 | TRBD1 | CAVGGTGGKTQYF | TGTGCCGTGGGGGGGACAGGGGGGAAGACCCAGTACTTC
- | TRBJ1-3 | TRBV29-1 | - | CSVNTGSGNTIYF | TGCAGCGTCAACACAGGGTCTGGAAACACCATATATTTT
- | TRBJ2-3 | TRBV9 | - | CASSVLQGTTDTQYF | TGTGCCAGCAGCGTACTCCAGGGAACCACAGATACGCAGTATTTT
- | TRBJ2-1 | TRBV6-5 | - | CASSPQGRRDNEQFF | TGTGCCAGCAGCCCACAGGGCCGAAGAGACAATGAGCAGTTCTTC
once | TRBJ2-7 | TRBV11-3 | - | CASSLDGGGWREQYF | TGTGCCAGCAGCTTAGATGGCGGGGGCTGGAGAGAGCAGTACTTC
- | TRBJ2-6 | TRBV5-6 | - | CASSVQGSGANVLTF | TGTGCCAGCAGCGTACAGGGCTCTGGGGCCAACGTCCTGACTTTC
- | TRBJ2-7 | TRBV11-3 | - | CASSPPRGESSYEQYF | TGTGCCAGCAGCCCCCCAAGAGGCGAGAGCTCCTACGAGCAGTACTTC
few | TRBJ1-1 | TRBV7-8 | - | CASSLTGNTEAFF | TGTGCCAGCAGCCTTACAGGGAACACTGAAGCTTTCTTT
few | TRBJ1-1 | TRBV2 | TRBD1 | CASSGGIASEAFF | TGTGCCAGCTCAGGGGGAATTGCTTCTGAAGCTTTCTTT
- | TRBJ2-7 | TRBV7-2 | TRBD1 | CASSFTGVHEQYF | TGTGCCAGCAGCTTTACAGGGGTCCACGAGCAGTACTTC
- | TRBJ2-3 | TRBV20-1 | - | CSARKTDTQYF | TGCAGTGCTAGGAAAACTGATACGCAGTATTTT
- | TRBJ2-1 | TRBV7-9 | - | CSSSLSGGPPYNEQFF | TGTTCCAGCAGCTTATCAGGGGGGCCTCCCTACAATGAGCAGTTCTTC
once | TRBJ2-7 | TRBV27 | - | CASSLSQGRLYEQYF | TGTGCCAGCAGTTTATCACAGGGACGGCTCTACGAGCAGTACTTC
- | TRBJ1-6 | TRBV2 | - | CASSENSGGNSPLHF | TGTGCCAGCAGTGAAAATTCGGGGGGCAATTCACCCCTCCACTTT
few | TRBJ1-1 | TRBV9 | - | CASSVVQNTEAFF | TGTGCCAGCAGCGTAGTACAGAACACTGAAGCTTTCTTT
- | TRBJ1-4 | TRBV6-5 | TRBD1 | CASSEGTGFEKLFF | TGTGCCAGCAGTGAAGGGACAGGGTTTGAAAAACTGTTTTTT
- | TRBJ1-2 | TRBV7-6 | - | CASSLGAKGVGYTF | TGTGCCAGCAGCTTAGGGGCTAAAGGTGTAGGCTACACCTTC